The entry that follows covers one T cell receptor beta chain sequence. What it recognizes is unknown. Uncontrolled infection, other autoimmune disease, pregnancy or lactation excluded patients. 10 ml fresh peripheral blood yielded the PBMCs. Researchers amplified the TCR beta CDR3 regions from RNA transcripts. HTBI primers were employed in a first-round RT-PCR of the TCR CDR3. TCRdb re-analysed the multiplex PCR reads in MiXCR, keeping a single row per CDR3 protein. The data contain under 350,000 distinct CDR3 sequences, 21% of them singletons. CDR1 and CDR2 (germline): MNHNS, SASEGT. V shed 7 bases, J shed 4 bases, and the junction held 7 bases outside the gene matches. The CDR3 is made up of 15 amino acids. The data belong to a study of T cells in Graves' hyperthyroidism and ophthalmopathy. Whole-study context: Before any treatment, at initial diagnosis, peripheral blood was collected. General study results and limits: For ophthalmopathy, model prediction preceded onset by a median 6.5 months.

The rearrangement uses TRBV6-1 and TRBJ2-5, with TRBD2 identical over 12 bases. This TCR came from a woman aged 45-60 years with Graves' hyperthyroidism. Source material: blood. DNA for the CDR3: TGTGCCAGCACCCGGTCGGGACTAGCGGGAGAGACCCAGTACTTC. It specifies CASTRSGLAGETQYF.